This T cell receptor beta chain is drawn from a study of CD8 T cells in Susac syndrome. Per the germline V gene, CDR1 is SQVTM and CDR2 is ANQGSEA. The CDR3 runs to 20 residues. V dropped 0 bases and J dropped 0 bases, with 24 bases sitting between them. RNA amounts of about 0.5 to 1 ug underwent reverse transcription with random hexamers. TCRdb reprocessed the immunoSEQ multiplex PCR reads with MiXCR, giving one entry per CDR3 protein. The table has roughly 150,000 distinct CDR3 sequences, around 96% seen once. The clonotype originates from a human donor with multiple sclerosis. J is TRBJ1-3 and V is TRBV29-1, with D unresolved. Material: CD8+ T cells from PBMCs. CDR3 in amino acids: CSVEDEEGYGLIFSGNTIYF. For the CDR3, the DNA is TGCAGCGTTGAAGATGAAGAAGGGTACGGGCTCATATTCTCTGGAAACACCATATATTTT.